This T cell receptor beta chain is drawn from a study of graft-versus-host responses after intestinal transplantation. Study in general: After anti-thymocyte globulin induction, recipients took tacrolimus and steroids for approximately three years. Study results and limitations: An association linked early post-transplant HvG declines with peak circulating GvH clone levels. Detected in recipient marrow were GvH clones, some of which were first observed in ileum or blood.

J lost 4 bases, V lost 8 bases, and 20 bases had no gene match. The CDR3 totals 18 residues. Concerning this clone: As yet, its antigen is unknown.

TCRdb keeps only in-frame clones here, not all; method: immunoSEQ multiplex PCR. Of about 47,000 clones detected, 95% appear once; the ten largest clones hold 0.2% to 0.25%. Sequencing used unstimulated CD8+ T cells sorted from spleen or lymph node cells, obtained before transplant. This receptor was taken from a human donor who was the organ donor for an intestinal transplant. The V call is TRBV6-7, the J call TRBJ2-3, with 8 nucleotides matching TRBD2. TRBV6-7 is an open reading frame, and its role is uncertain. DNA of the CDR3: TGTGCCAGCCCGGCCCACCCAAGGGCGGGGGGCCTTTCAGATACGCAGTATTTT. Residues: CASPAHPRAGGLSDTQYF.